The next 17 T cell receptor beta chains were all read from a single sample in a study of monozygotic twins with inflammatory bowel disease. TCRdb reprocessed the 5' RACE reads and stores each CDR3 protein as one record, lacking DNA. The specimen's table records 400,000 to 500,000 distinct CDR3 sequences. The sample comprised blood. The source is a human donor with ulcerative colitis or Crohn's disease, or a healthy co-twin of an affected twin (not recorded which).

This rearrangement joins TRBV6-5 to TRBJ1-2; the TRBD1 assignment by TCRdb is unverifiable without DNA. In germline, CDR1 is MNHEY, CDR2 SVGAGI. The CDR3 consists of 14 residues. This CDR3 is CASSSTQGDYGYTF.

The chain joins TRBV5-1 to TRBJ2-7; TCRdb gives TRBD2 as the D gene, but with no DNA this cannot be confirmed. The CDR3 is 12 amino acids. Germline loops: CDR1 SGHRS, CDR2 YFSETQ. The CDR3 reads CASSGLPYEQYF.

The genes are TRBV20-1 and TRBJ1-5; no DNA is available, so the TRBD1 call from TCRdb remains unchecked. This CDR3 is built from 18 residues. The germline gives CDR1 DFQATT, CDR2 SNEGSKA (reference sequence). CDR3 amino acids: CSARDLRGKGGSNQPQHF.

This chain links TRBV4-1 with TRBJ2-7; TCRdb selects TRBD1, and the lack of DNA leaves this call unchecked. The CDR3 totals 15 residues. CDR1 and CDR2 (germline): MGHRA, YSYEKL. The CDR3 protein is CASSQGRDTLYEQYF.

The chain carries TRBV12-3 or TRBV12-4 and TRBJ2-7; TCRdb outputs TRBD1, but without DNA this stays unchecked. The CDR3 runs 14 residues. This CDR3 reads CASSLGGGTYEQYF.

This chain connects TRBV29-1 to TRBJ2-2; the TRBD1 assignment by TCRdb is unverifiable without DNA. In germline, CDR1 is SQVTM, CDR2 ANQGSEA. The length of the CDR3 is 13 residues. The CDR3: CSGGTAGTGELFF.

The chain has TRBV18 and TRBJ2-5; TCRdb picks TRBD2, but there is no DNA to check that call. CDR1 is KGHSH and CDR2 is LQKENI in the germline V gene. This CDR3 has 15 residues. CDR3 protein: CASSPLTSLQETQYF.

The rearrangement joins TRBV25-1 to TRBJ2-2; TCRdb names TRBD2, which stays unverified in the absence of DNA. CDR3 size: 14 residues. Per the germline V gene, CDR1 is MGHDK and CDR2 is SYGVNS. CDR3 region: CASSESGGAGELFF.

The chain recombines TRBV28 with TRBJ1-5; lacking DNA, the TRBD1 call made by TCRdb goes unchecked. This CDR3 is 15 amino acids long. Germline V gene data show CDR1 as MDHEN and CDR2 as SYDVKM. The CDR3 here is CASSLADRAYQPQHF.

The chain is built from TRBV4-3 and TRBJ1-2. The CDR3 sequence is 13 residues long. CDR1 is LGHNA and CDR2 is YSLEER in the germline V gene. This chain's CDR3 is CASSPLTNYGYTF.

V gene TRBV5-4 combines with J gene TRBJ2-1; the D call of TRBD1 rests on TCRdb alone, since no DNA is present to check it. The CDR3 loop spans 16 amino acids. CDR1 SGHNT and CDR2 YYREEE come from the germline V gene (reference sequence). The CDR3: CASSAMTGGFDNEQFF.

This sequence joins TRBV19 and TRBJ1-2; TCRdb outputs TRBD1, but without DNA this stays unchecked. This CDR3 is built from 15 residues. Germline CDR1 and CDR2: LNHDA and SQIVND (reference sequence). The CDR3 reads CASRNSRKRLYGYTF.

V gene TRBV18 combines with J gene TRBJ2-7; the TRBD1 assignment by TCRdb is unverifiable without DNA. The CDR3 is 13 residues long. In germline, CDR1 is KGHSH, CDR2 LQKENI. CDR3 protein: CATTRDRGYEQYF.

The chain combines TRBV11-2 with TRBJ2-7; TCRdb's D call, TRBD2, is unchecked because there is no DNA. Germline values: CDR1 SGHAT, CDR2 FQNNGV. The CDR3 has 15 amino acids. CDR3 loop: CASSLGPSGSYEQYF.

The V and J genes are TRBV18 and TRBJ1-1; the D call from TCRdb, TRBD1, cannot be confirmed without DNA. This CDR3 comprises 15 residues. Germline loops: CDR1 KGHSH, CDR2 LQKENI. CDR3 sequence reads: CASSPPLGQNTEAFF.

The V and J genes are TRBV28 and TRBJ1-5; absent DNA, TCRdb's TRBD1 call cannot be checked. Germline V CDR1 and CDR2: MDHEN, SYDVKM. The length of the CDR3 is 22 residues. This chain's CDR3 is CASRAEKGAENYWRYSNQPQHF.

The V and J genes are TRBV5-5 and TRBJ2-1; the TCRdb call, TRBD1, lacks DNA for checking. Germline CDR1 is SGHKS and CDR2 is YYEKEE (reference sequence). The CDR3 loop spans 18 amino acids. CDR3 region: CASDNTPGQGGRYNEQFF.